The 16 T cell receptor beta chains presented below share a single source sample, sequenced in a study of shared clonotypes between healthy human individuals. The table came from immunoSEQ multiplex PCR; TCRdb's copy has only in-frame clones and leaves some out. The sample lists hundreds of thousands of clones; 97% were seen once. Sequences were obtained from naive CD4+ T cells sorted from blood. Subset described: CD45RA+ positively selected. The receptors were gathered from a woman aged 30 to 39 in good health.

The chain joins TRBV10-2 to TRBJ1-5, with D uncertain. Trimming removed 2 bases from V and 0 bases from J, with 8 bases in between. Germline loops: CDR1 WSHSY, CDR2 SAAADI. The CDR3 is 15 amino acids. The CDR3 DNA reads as TGCGCCAGCAGTGAGCTAGTTCCTAGCAATCAGCCCCAGCATTTT. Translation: CASSELVPSNQPQHF.

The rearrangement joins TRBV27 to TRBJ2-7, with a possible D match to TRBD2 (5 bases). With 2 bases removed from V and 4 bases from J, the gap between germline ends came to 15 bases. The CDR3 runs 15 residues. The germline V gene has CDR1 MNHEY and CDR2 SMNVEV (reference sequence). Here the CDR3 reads CASSLGELGQYEQYF. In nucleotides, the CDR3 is TGTGCCAGCAGTTTAGGGGAGCTAGGGCAATACGAGCAGTACTTC.

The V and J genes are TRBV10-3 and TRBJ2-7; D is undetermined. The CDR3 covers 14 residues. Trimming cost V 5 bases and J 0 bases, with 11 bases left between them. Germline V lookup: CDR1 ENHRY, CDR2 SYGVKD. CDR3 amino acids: CAISPVSASYEQYF. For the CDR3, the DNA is TGTGCCATCAGTCCCGTGAGCGCCTCCTACGAGCAGTACTTC.

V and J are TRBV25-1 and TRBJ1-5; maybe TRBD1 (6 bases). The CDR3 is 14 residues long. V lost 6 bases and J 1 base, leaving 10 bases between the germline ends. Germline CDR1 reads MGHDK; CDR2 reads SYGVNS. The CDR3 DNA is TGTGCCAGCAGGGACAGTGGGAGCAATCAGCCCCAGCATTTT. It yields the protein CASRDSGSNQPQHF.

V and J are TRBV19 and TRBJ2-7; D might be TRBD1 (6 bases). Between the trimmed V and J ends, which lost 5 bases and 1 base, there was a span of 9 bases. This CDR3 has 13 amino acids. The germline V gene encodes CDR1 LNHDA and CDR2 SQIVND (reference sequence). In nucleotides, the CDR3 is TGTGCCAGTAGTCAAGGACAGTCCTACGAGCAGTACTTC. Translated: CASSQGQSYEQYF.

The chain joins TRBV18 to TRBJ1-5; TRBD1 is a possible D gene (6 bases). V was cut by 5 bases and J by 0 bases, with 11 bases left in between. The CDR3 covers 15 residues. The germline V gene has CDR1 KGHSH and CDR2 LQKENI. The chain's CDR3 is CASSSDRNSNQPQHF. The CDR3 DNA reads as TGTGCCAGCTCATCGGACAGAAATAGCAATCAGCCCCAGCATTTT.

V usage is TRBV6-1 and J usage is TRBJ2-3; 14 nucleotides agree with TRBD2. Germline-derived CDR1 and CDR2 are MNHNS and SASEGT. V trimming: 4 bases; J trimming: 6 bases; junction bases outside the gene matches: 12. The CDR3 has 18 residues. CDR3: CASSGVGTSGRPSDTQYF. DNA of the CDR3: TGTGCCAGCAGTGGGGTCGGGACTAGCGGGAGACCGTCCGATACGCAGTATTTT.

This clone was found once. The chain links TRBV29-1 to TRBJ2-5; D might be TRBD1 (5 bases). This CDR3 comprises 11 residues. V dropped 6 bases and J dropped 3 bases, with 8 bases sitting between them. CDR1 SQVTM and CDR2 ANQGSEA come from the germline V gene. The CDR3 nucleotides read TGCAGCGTAGACAGTGAAGAGACCCAGTACTTC. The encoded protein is CSVDSEETQYF.

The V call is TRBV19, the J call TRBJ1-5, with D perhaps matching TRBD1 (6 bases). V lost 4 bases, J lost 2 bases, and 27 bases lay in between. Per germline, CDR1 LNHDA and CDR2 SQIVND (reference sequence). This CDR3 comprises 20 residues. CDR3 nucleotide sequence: TGTGCCAGTAGTAGGGTCTTGGGGGGCGTACAGGGATATGGCAATCAGCCCCAGCATTTT. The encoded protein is CASSRVLGGVQGYGNQPQHF.

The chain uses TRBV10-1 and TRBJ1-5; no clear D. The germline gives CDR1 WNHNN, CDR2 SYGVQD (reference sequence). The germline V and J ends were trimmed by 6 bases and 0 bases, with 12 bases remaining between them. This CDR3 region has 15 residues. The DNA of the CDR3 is TGCGCCAGCAGGCCCCCGAGGTATAGCAATCAGCCCCAGCATTTT. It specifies CASRPPRYSNQPQHF.

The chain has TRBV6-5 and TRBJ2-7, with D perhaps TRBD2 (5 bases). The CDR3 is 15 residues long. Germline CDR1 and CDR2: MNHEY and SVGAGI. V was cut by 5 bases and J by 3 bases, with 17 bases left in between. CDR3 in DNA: TGTGCCAGCAGTCAACGGGCTAGCACTTACTACGAGCAGTACTTC. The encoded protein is CASSQRASTYYEQYF.

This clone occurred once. The DNA for the CDR3 is TGCGCCAGCAGCCGGGTCTGGGGGCAGGAAACTGAAGCTTTCTTT. Residues: CASSRVWGQETEAFF. The V gene is TRBV5-1, the J gene TRBJ1-1; maybe TRBD1 (6 bases). Per the germline V gene, CDR1 is SGHRS and CDR2 is YFSETQ. CDR3 length: 15 amino acids. Trimming cost V 4 bases and J 5 bases, with 18 bases left between them.

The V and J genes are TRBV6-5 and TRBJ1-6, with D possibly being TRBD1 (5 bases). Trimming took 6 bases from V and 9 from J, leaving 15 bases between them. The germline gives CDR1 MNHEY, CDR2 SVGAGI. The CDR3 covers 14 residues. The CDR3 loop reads CASRKGYGGSPLHF. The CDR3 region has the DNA TGTGCCAGCAGAAAGGGATATGGGGGTTCACCCCTCCACTTT.

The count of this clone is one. This CDR3 reads CSVGEGNEQYF. DNA of the CDR3: TGCAGCGTTGGTGAGGGTAACGAGCAGTACTTC. The chain uses TRBV29-1 and TRBJ2-7; D possibly corresponds to TRBD2 (5 bases). The CDR3 totals 11 residues. V lost 4 bases, J lost 5 bases, and 9 bases lay in between. Germline V gives CDR1 SQVTM, CDR2 ANQGSEA.

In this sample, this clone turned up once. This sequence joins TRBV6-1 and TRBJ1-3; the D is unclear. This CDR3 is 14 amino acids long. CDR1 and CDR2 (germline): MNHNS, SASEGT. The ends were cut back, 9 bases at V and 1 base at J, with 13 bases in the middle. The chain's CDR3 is CASFYTGSGNTIYF. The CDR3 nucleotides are TGTGCCAGTTTTTACACTGGATCTGGAAACACCATATATTTT.

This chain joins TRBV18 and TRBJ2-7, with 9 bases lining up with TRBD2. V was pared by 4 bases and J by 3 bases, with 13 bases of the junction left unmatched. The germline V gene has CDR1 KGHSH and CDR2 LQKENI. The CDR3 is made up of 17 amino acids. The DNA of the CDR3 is TGTGCCAGCTCACGATTAGAGACTAGCGGTTTCTTCTACGAGCAGTACTTC. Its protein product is CASSRLETSGFFYEQYF.